This T cell receptor beta chain was found in a study of blood T cells in healthy people across ages. V was pared by 5 bases and J by 6 bases, with 4 bases between. The CDR3 consists of 11 residues. CDR1 KGHDR and CDR2 SFDVKD come from the germline V gene. Alongside a J-beta primer mix, a sample-barcoded 5' primer served in a second PCR lasting 7 to 11 cycles. Each CDR3 protein gets one entry after TCRdb re-called the 5' RACE reads with MiXCR. Of about a million distinct CDR3 sequences listed, roughly 51% were seen once; the top ten hold 20% to 25%. Points on this clonotype: Its antigen is still unknown.

Study-level findings and limits: Relative to aged donors, long-lived donors carried more naive CD4+ cells and displayed higher diversity.

The chain has TRBV24-1 and TRBJ2-1; D uncertain. The receptor comes from a woman aged 60-75 years in good health. Sequencing was performed on blood. CDR3 loop: CATSAGNEQFF. The CDR3 DNA is TGTGCCACCAGTGCGGGCAATGAGCAGTTCTTC.